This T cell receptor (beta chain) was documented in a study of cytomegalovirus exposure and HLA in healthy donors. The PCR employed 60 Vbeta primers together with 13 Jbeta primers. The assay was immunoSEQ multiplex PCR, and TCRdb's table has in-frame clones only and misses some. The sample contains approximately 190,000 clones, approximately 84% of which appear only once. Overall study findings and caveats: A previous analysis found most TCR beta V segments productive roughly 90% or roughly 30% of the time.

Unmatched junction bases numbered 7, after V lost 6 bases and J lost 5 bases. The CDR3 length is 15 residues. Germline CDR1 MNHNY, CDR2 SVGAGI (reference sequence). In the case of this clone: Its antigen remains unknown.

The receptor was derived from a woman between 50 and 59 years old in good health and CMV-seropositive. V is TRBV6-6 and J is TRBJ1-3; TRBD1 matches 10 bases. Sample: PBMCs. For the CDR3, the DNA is TGTGCCAGCAGCCCGACAGGGGGCGCCAGAAACACCATATATTTT. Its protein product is CASSPTGGARNTIYF.